The entry that follows covers one TCR beta chain sequence. What it recognizes is unknown. The length of the CDR3 is 14 residues. The V gene's germline CDR1 is SGHNT and CDR2 YENEEA. With 4 bases removed from V and 6 bases from J, the gap between germline ends came to 13 bases. Sequencing libraries made from TCR beta cDNA carried unique molecular identifiers. With roughly 0.9 to 11 million T cells as the source, a few hundred thousand cDNA molecules resulted. MiXCR was run by TCRdb on the PCR reads, yielding one entry per CDR3 protein. Here the sample spans around 710,000 distinct CDR3 sequences, about 43% being singletons. The entry originates in a study of post-analysis software for immune sequencing data. Looking at the study overall: Some patients lacked subtype; others had relapsing-remitting, secondary progressive or progressive-relapsing disease. Study observations and caveats: Normalized Chao1 diversity was significantly lower in multiple sclerosis patients than in controls. Relative to controls, patients had 5 or 6 TRBV segments at higher frequency, with TRBV5-6, TRBV5-1 and TRBV20-1 among these. Samples made in the same batch grouped tightly together by F measure.

Input material: blood. The clonotype was recovered from a girl under 18 with multiple sclerosis. The chain carries TRBV11-3 and TRBJ2-1; D may be TRBD2 (7 bases). CDR3 protein: CASSWGGASNEQFF. As DNA, the CDR3 is TGTGCCAGCAGCTGGGGGGGCGCCTCCAATGAGCAGTTCTTC.